This T cell receptor beta chain stems from a study of blood T cell repertoires in COVID-19. The CDR3 contains 14 residues. Trimming took 4 bases from V and 1 from J, leaving 11 bases between them. Germline loops: CDR1 SGDLS, CDR2 YYNGEE. The data were produced by immunoSEQ multiplex PCR, yet TCRdb's version contains in-frame clones alone and is incomplete. This sample yields 130,000 to 150,000 clones, of which roughly three quarters are seen a single time; approximately 8% belongs to the top ten. Regarding this clone: Other nucleotide sequences from this sample produce the same CDR3.

The sequence was obtained from a man aged 50 to 59 with active or convalescent COVID-19. Sequencing was done on a sample of peripheral blood. The chain joins TRBV9 to TRBJ1-2; weak D call: TRBD1 (5 bases). The CDR3 region has the DNA TGTGCCAGCAGCCCCCCGGGGGTTAACTATGGCTACACCTTC. Translated, it gives CASSPPGVNYGYTF.